This T cell receptor beta chain originates from a study of blood T cell repertoires in COVID-19. At the level of the study: Spain, Italy and the United States supplied samples that represented acute and convalescent COVID-19.

The assay was immunoSEQ multiplex PCR, and TCRdb's table has in-frame clones only and misses some. The sample lists over 75,000 clones, roughly four fifths occurring once. Germline V gene sequence: CDR1 KGHDR, CDR2 SFDVKD. There are 14 residues in the CDR3. V gave up 4 bases and J gave up 8 bases, with 14 bases separating them. Sample: peripheral blood. This chain joins TRBV24-1 and TRBJ2-1, with a tentative D call TRBD1 (5 bases). The TCR originated in a woman older than 75 with acute or convalescent COVID-19. CDR3 bases: TGTGCCACCAGTGACTCAAGGACACTCGATGAGCAGTTCTTC. Translation gives CATSDSRTLDEQFF.